This T cell receptor beta chain originates from a study of cytomegalovirus exposure and HLA in healthy donors. Background on the study: As released early, the data held about 85 million unique TCRs from HLA-typed donors.

Whereas donors were nominally healthy upon sampling, unrecorded immune exposures were probable. A multiplex PCR was run with 60 Vbeta primers and 13 Jbeta primers. Profiling relied on immunoSEQ multiplex PCR, and the TCRdb table lists in-frame clones only, not all of them. The data contain about 200,000 clones, 10% to 15% of them seen just once; the ten biggest clones take up more than 7%. The germline V gene has CDR1 MNHNS and CDR2 SASEGT. Trimming pared 6 bases from V and 1 base from J, leaving 3 bases between. This CDR3 region has 11 residues. The chain is built from TRBV6-1 and TRBJ1-1, with D unresolved. The clonotype originates from a middle-aged man in good health and CMV-seropositive. The source material was PBMCs. The CDR3 coding sequence is TGTGCCAGCAGACAGAACACTGAAGCTTTCTTT. It yields the protein CASRQNTEAFF.